This T cell receptor beta chain was observed in a study of cytomegalovirus exposure and HLA in healthy donors. Study-wide context: About 200 million T cells yielded 117 million unique TCR beta sequences in earlier analysis.

Germline trimming cut 2 bases from V and 4 bases from J; bases unmatched to any gene: 7. Germline V lookup: CDR1 MRHNA, CDR2 SNTAGT. This CDR3 spans 16 amino acids. Concerning this clone itself: What it binds is not known.

The PCR was carried out with 60 Vbeta primers and 13 Jbeta primers. Assay used: immunoSEQ multiplex PCR; TCRdb lists only in-frame clones, some missing. The sample contains around 170,000 clones, over 80% of which appear only once. Whole-study results and caveats: TCR beta chains associated with HLA were, in a later analysis, more clonally expanded than equally common others. Trimming of TCR beta V- and J-genes showed a link, identified in a later analysis, to a missense DCLRE1C variant.

V usage is TRBV6-4 and J usage is TRBJ2-2; 7 nucleotides line up with TRBD1. Sequenced input: PBMCs. The receptor's source is a man aged 35 to 55 in good health and CMV-seropositive. The CDR3 DNA reads TGTGCCAGCAGTGACGAGGGGGACAGATCCACCGGGGAGCTGTTTTTT. It encodes CASSDEGDRSTGELFF.